This T cell receptor (beta chain) was recorded in a study of T cells after yellow fever vaccination. About the research overall: Preparation of fractions with low cell numbers was performed using SMART-Seq v4 Ultra Low Input.

This clonotype appeared many times. Its antigen remains unknown. Study-wide points: Reappearance after the booster was observed for most primary-vaccination clones (roughly 95% CD4, roughly 90% CD8). The secondary response showed a weaker magnitude and a faster peak, day 5 versus 15.

The length of the CDR3 is 14 residues. V was cut by 3 bases and J by 9 bases, with 17 bases left in between. Germline values: CDR1 MNHEY, CDR2 SMNVEV (reference sequence). UMIs were added to TCR cDNA along with a universal primer site when it was made by 5'RACE template switching. TCRdb passed the 5' RACE reads through MiXCR, listing each CDR3 protein once. There are around 120,000 distinct CDR3 sequences in the sample; 5.5% to 8% occur only once, and 2.7% lies in the top ten. This receptor was identified in a man aged 18 to 30 who received the YFV17D yellow fever vaccine. V gene TRBV27 combines with J gene TRBJ1-2, with D unclear. Source: CD4+ T cells sorted from PBMCs, taken 45 days after the first yellow fever vaccination. In DNA form, the CDR3 reads TGTGCCAGCAGTTTCCTCGGTCTTCGGCAAAGCTACACCTTC. This encodes CASSFLGLRQSYTF.